These T cell receptor beta chains were read from a single sample in a study of blood T cell repertoires in COVID-19. Assay used: immunoSEQ multiplex PCR; TCRdb lists only in-frame clones, some missing. The sample records roughly 150,000 clones, around 75% being singletons. The sequencing input was peripheral blood. These receptors all come from a woman aged 80 or older with acute or convalescent COVID-19. Both conserved end residues are part of each CDR3. The D gene is left open where the match is weak. Only part of the rows carry a size: once, few, many, or a class if the clone is expanded.

>-|TRBV12-3/TRBV12-4|once|TRBJ2-7
TGTGCCAGCAGTTTCTTGGGCCCCTACGAGCAGTACTTC
CASSFLGPYEQYF
>-|TRBV19|few|TRBJ1-1
TGTGCCAGTAGTATAGCCCTTGGGAGGGGCGCTCGGATTGACACTGAAGCTTTCTTT
CASSIALGRGARIDTEAFF
>TRBD2|TRBV3-1/TRBV3-2|-|TRBJ2-1
TGTGCCAGCAGCGGGGGGGCGATACTAGTACTAGCGGGAGTGGCCAATGAGCAGTTCTTC
CASSGGAILVLAGVANEQFF
>-|TRBV5-8|few|TRBJ1-2
TGTGCCAGCAGCTTGGAAGCAGGGAAGGTCGGTGGCTACACCTTC
CASSLEAGKVGGYTF
>-|TRBV7-8|-|TRBJ2-1
TGTGCCAGCAGCTTCTCTAGATCTTACAATGAGCAGTTCTTC
CASSFSRSYNEQFF
>-|TRBV2|-|TRBJ1-2
TGTGCCAGCCGGAGGTTCGGGGACTATGGCTACACCTTC
CASRRFGDYGYTF
>TRBD2|TRBV6-4|-|TRBJ2-1
TGTGCCAGCAGTGACCTCAGCGGGGGCTCAGGCAATGAGCAGTTCTTC
CASSDLSGGSGNEQFF
>-|TRBV6-5|-|TRBJ1-3
TGTGCCAGCAGTTACTCGGGAGGGAGAGGAAACACCATATATTTT
CASSYSGGRGNTIYF
>-|TRBV7-9|-|TRBJ2-1
TGTGCCAGCAGCTTAGCCAGGGTTTACAATGAGCAGTTCTTC
CASSLARVYNEQFF
>TRBD1|TRBV5-1|-|TRBJ1-4
TGCGCCAGCAGCTTGACCGGGACAGGATTGGATTCAACTAATGAAAAACTGTTTTTT
CASSLTGTGLDSTNEKLFF
>TRBD1|TRBV30|few|TRBJ1-1
TGTGCCTGGCGAACAGGGGTTTGGGTAGCTTTCTTT
CAWRTGVWVAFF
>-|TRBV28|-|TRBJ1-6
TGTGCCAGCAGTTTATGGGCCAGGGTTGGGTCACCCCTCCACTTT
CASSLWARVGSPLHF
>TRBD2|TRBV29-1|few|TRBJ2-1
TGCAGCGTTTTGACTAGCGGGATAGCGAGCTCCTACAATGAGCAGTTCTTC
CSVLTSGIASSYNEQFF
>-|TRBV2|-|TRBJ2-5
TGTGCCAGCAGGAGGCAGGGTGGATTAGAGACCCAGTACTTC
CASRRQGGLETQYF
>TRBD1|TRBV4-1|-|TRBJ2-2
TGCGCCAGCAGCCAAGGGAGAGGGAACAGGGGGACCGGGGAGCTGTTTTTT
CASSQGRGNRGTGELFF
>-|TRBV5-1|-|TRBJ1-4
TGCGCCAGCAGCTTGGCCTCGGCAGGGGTAGAAATGGAAAAACTGTTTTTT
CASSLASAGVEMEKLFF
>-|TRBV7-9|-|TRBJ1-6
TGTGCCAGCAGCTTAGCCCAGGGCCCCAATTCACCCCTCCACTTT
CASSLAQGPNSPLHF
>TRBD1|TRBV29-1|-|TRBJ1-2
TGCAGCGTTGAAATAGCGGGACAGGGGGACTATGGCTACACCTTC
CSVEIAGQGDYGYTF
>TRBD2|TRBV3-1/TRBV3-2|-|TRBJ2-2
TGTGCCAGCAGCCAAGACCAAGCGGGAGGTACCGGGGAGCTGTTTTTT
CASSQDQAGGTGELFF
>TRBD1|TRBV5-1|-|TRBJ2-2
TGCGCCAGCAGGGCCGGGACAGAAAACACCGGGGAGCTGTTTTTT
CASRAGTENTGELFF
>-|TRBV28|-|TRBJ2-7
TGTGCCAGCAGTCTTCCCCCCCCTAGTGGGTACGAGCAGTACTTC
CASSLPPPSGYEQYF
>-|TRBV19|-|TRBJ2-1
TGTGCCAGTATGGGCCCCAACAATGAGCAGTTCTTC
CASMGPNNEQFF
>TRBD2|TRBV5-4|-|TRBJ2-3
TGTGCCAGCAGCTTGAGGGCGGGAGCGAGCACAGATACGCAGTATTTT
CASSLRAGASTDTQYF
>-|TRBV15|-|TRBJ2-7
TGTGCCACCAGCAGAGATTTTAGCAGTTACGAGCAGTACTTC
CATSRDFSSYEQYF